This TCR beta chain was identified during a study of CD8 T cells in Susac syndrome. Germline CDR1 reads KGHDR; CDR2 reads SFDVKD. V lost 0 bases and J lost 2, with 10 bases in between. The CDR3 is 15 amino acids. RNA was extracted with the RNeasy kit, and a quantity of about 0.45 to 1 ug was reverse transcribed using random hexamers. TCR beta CDR3 was amplified by immunoSEQ covering 54 Vbeta and 13 Jbeta. TCRdb reanalysed the immunoSEQ multiplex PCR reads using MiXCR and keeps one entry per CDR3 protein. The table has about 200,000 distinct CDR3 sequences, about 95% seen once. CD8+ and CD4+ T cells circulating in blood were sequenced for TCR beta.

The J gene is TRBJ2-7, the V gene TRBV24-1; possibly TRBD1 or TRBD2 for D (6 bases each). The sequenced sample was CD4+ T cells from PBMCs. The receptor comes from a human donor with multiple sclerosis. The CDR3 region has the DNA TGTGCCACCAGTGATTTGACAGGGAGGACCTACGAGCAGTACTTC. Encoded protein: CATSDLTGRTYEQYF.